This T cell receptor (beta chain) is from a study of cytomegalovirus exposure and HLA in healthy donors. Study conclusions and caveats: As a later analysis showed, a missense DCLRE1C variant was linked to trimming of TCR beta V- and J-genes. Being indistinguishable, some V segments were excluded, TRBV6-2 and TRBV6-3 among them. What was likely a sequencing artifact was a cluster of highly shared sequence variants.

Amplification used 60 Vbeta primers and 13 Jbeta primers. The repertoire was sequenced with immunoSEQ multiplex PCR; TCRdb's copy has only in-frame clones and lacks some. The sample lists roughly 100,000 clones; around 70% were seen once. The CDR3 loop spans 14 amino acids. V was pared by 1 base and J by 3 bases, with 10 bases between. Germline V gene data show CDR1 as LNHNV and CDR2 as YYDKDF (reference sequence). Turning to this clone: What it recognizes is unknown.

The receptor was derived from a middle-aged man in good health and CMV-seronegative. Sequenced input: PBMCs. The J gene is TRBJ2-7, the V gene TRBV15; possible D gene TRBD1, 6 bases. CDR3 residues: CATSRGQAGYEQYF. The CDR3 nucleotides are TGTGCCACCAGCAGAGGACAGGCCGGCTACGAGCAGTACTTC.